One sample yielded the 11 T cell receptor beta chains listed below, sequenced in a study of blood T cell repertoires in COVID-19. The data were produced by immunoSEQ multiplex PCR, yet TCRdb's version contains in-frame clones alone and is incomplete. The table includes under 150,000 clones, roughly 71% detected once. The specimen sequenced was peripheral blood. These receptors were obtained from an elderly man with acute or convalescent COVID-19.

The chain combines TRBV3-1 (or the pseudogene TRBV3-2) with TRBJ1-1; D is ambiguous. Trimming took 0 bases from V and 0 from J, leaving 8 bases between them. The germline gives CDR1 LGHDT, CDR2 YNNKEL (reference sequence). The length of the CDR3 is 15 residues. The CDR3 DNA reads TGTGCCAGCAGCCAAGATGTGGCCCTGAACACTGAAGCTTTCTTT. Protein: CASSQDVALNTEAFF.

The chain employs TRBV10-1 and TRBJ2-7; weak D call: TRBD1 (5 bases). V gave up 0 bases and J gave up 3 bases, with 18 bases separating them. The germline V gene encodes CDR1 WNHNN and CDR2 SYGVQD (reference sequence). This CDR3 is built from 17 residues. CDR3 nucleotides: TGCGCCAGCAGTGAGTCTGGGCAGGGCGAACTTTTCTACGAGCAGTACTTC. Translation gives CASSESGQGELFYEQYF.

This clone was observed many times. The gene calls are TRBV7-9 and TRBJ2-5, with a weak D call TRBD1 (6 bases). The CDR3 spans 13 residues. The V end was cut by 5 bases, the J end by 3 bases, with 10 bases between. CDR1 is SEHNR and CDR2 is FQNEAQ in the germline V gene (reference sequence). The CDR3 protein is CASSDGTKETQYF. For the CDR3, the DNA is TGTGCCAGCAGCGACGGGACAAAAGAGACCCAGTACTTC. Combining the CDR3 with reference TRBV7-9 and TRBJ2-5 gives the whole variable domain DTGVSQNPRHKITKRGQNVTFRCDPISEHNRLYWYRQTLGQGPEFLTYFQNEAQLEKSRLLSDRFSAERPKGSFSTLEIQRTEQGDSAMYLCASSDGTKETQYFGPGTRLLVL.

In this sample, this clone turned up once. The chain carries TRBV5-6 and TRBJ1-1, with 8 bases fitting TRBD1. The junction had 9 bases not matched to a gene; V was cut back by 4 bases and J by 10 bases. Germline assignment: CDR1 SGHDT and CDR2 YYEEEE. CDR3 size: 13 residues. CDR3 DNA sequence: TGTGCCAGCAGCCCACCGGGGACAGGAGGAGCTTTCTTT. Protein product: CASSPPGTGGAFF. Variable domain in full (rest from reference TRBV5-6 and TRBJ1-1): DAGVTQSPTHLIKTRGQQVTLRCSPKSGHDTVSWYQQALGQGPQFIFQYYEEEERQRGNFPDRFSGHQFPNYSSELNVNALLLGDSALYLCASSPPGTGGAFFGQGTRLTVV.

This chain links TRBV7-6 with TRBJ1-5; 7 bases are shared with TRBD1. The CDR3 spans 15 residues. V was pared by 1 base and J by 6 bases, with 6 bases of the junction left unmatched. The germline V gene encodes CDR1 SGHVS and CDR2 FNYEAQ. The CDR3 region has the DNA TGTGCCAGCAGCTTAGGGTCAGGGGGGTTTCAGCCCCAGCATTTT. Protein: CASSLGSGGFQPQHF.

This chain connects TRBV10-3 to TRBJ1-4; 9 bases line up with TRBD1. The CDR3 contains 13 residues. Looked up from germline, CDR1 is ENHRY and CDR2 is SYGVKD. The ends lost 4 bases at V and 6 bases at J; junction bases unmatched: 0. The CDR3 DNA follows: TGTGCCATCAGTGGGGACAGGGATGAAAAACTGTTTTTT. Protein: CAISGDRDEKLFF.

The chain is built from TRBV5-1 and TRBJ2-2, with TRBD2 matching over 9 bases. J gave up 4 bases and V 4 bases, and 8 bases lay outside the gene matches. CDR1 and CDR2 from the germline V gene are SGHRS and YFSETQ. This CDR3 region has 16 residues. CDR3 loop: CASSISSGEVTGELFF. In DNA form, the CDR3 reads TGCGCCAGCAGCATCTCTAGCGGGGAGGTCACCGGGGAGCTGTTTTTT.

This clone was counted between two and nine times. The chain joins TRBV19 to TRBJ2-2; D remains unclear. Germline CDR1 and CDR2: LNHDA and SQIVND (reference sequence). V was cut by 1 base and J by 1 base, with 13 bases left in between. The CDR3 sequence is 17 residues long. The CDR3 protein is CASSIGRSLLNTGELFF. The CDR3 DNA sequence: TGTGCCAGTAGTATAGGCCGTAGTCTCCTGAACACCGGGGAGCTGTTTTTT.

This chain joins TRBV12-3 or TRBV12-4 and TRBJ1-1, with TRBD1 matching 7 bases. The length of the CDR3 is 13 residues. Germline trimming cut 6 bases from V and 8 bases from J; bases unmatched to any gene: 9. CDR3: CASSHRTGDEAFF. The CDR3 DNA follows: TGTGCCAGCAGCCATCGGACAGGCGACGAAGCTTTCTTT.

The chain combines TRBV5-6 with TRBJ2-5; 12 bases fit TRBD1. This CDR3 is 15 amino acids long. From germline, CDR1 is SGHDT and CDR2 YYEEEE. The V and J ends lost 0 bases and 11 bases, in that order; junction bases with no gene match: 8. The CDR3: CASSLGGQGALIQYF. In nucleotides, the CDR3 is TGTGCCAGCAGCTTGGGGGGACAGGGGGCCCTTATACAGTACTTC.

V is TRBV5-1 and J is TRBJ1-2; D remains unclear. This CDR3 is built from 14 residues. CDR1 SGHRS and CDR2 YFSETQ come from the germline V gene. Trimming cost V 2 bases and J 0 bases, with 8 bases left between them. CDR3 loop: CASSFSQANYGYTF. CDR3 sequence (DNA): TGCGCCAGCAGCTTCTCTCAGGCTAACTATGGCTACACCTTC.